This T cell receptor beta chain originates from a study of T cells in women clearing cervical HPV infection. TCRdb's copy holds only in-frame clones and misses some; the assay was immunoSEQ multiplex PCR. This repertoire includes approximately 40,000 clones. Germline CDR1 reads LNHDA; CDR2 reads SQIVND (reference sequence). The V and J ends lost 5 bases and 2 bases, in that order; junction bases with no gene match: 11. The CDR3 spans 17 residues. Of note for this clone: The CDR3 end is not reached by the read, which stops 3 residues before it; the germline J gene fills it in.

This sequence originates from a woman between 18 and 75 years old with a cervical HPV16 infection that either progressed to CIN3+ or cleared (not recorded which). Sequencing was carried out using blood buffy coat. The V and J genes are TRBV19 and TRBJ1-5, with TRBD1 identical over 8 bases. The CDR3 here is CASSPQDRVKGNQPQHF. The sequenced CDR3 bases are TGTGCCAGTAGTCCTCAGGACAGGGTTAAGGGCAATCAGCCC.